This T cell receptor (beta chain) was obtained from a study of response to subunit inactivated influenza vaccine. Study observations and caveats: Authors suggested each seasonal flu vaccination may recruit only limited numbers of new T cells.

Looked up from germline, CDR1 is SGHAT and CDR2 is FQNNGV. V gave up 5 bases and J gave up 4 bases; unmatched junction bases: 10. The CDR3 is 18 amino acids. This clonotype was seen repeatedly, ten times or more. The antigen remains undetermined. MiXCR was run by TCRdb on the RT-PCR reads, yielding one entry per CDR3 protein. This sample has about 240,000 distinct CDR3 sequences, with 10% to 15% found just once. V is TRBV11-2 and J is TRBJ2-3; the match to TRBD2 covers 15 bases. The clonotype originates from a man aged 50-60 years who received an inactivated influenza vaccine. This specimen consisted of non-naive T cells sorted from PBMCs, obtained roughly 2 weeks before vaccination. CDR3 coding DNA: TGTGCCAGCAGCGTAGGACTAGCGGGGGGGCTTTCCCCAGATACGCAGTATTTT. Amino acid sequence: CASSVGLAGGLSPDTQYF.